The subject of this entry is one TCR beta chain. The antigen is not known. V lost 1 base to trimming and J lost 5 bases; unmatched junction nucleotides: 1. The CDR3 contains 13 residues. The V gene's germline CDR1 is SEHNR and CDR2 FQNEAQ (reference sequence). This sample was included in a study of cytomegalovirus exposure and HLA in healthy donors. Findings and caveats of the study: Most of the TCR beta V segments (in an earlier analysis) were productive either about 87% or about 30% of the time. The authors listed 150 or so TCR beta chains as cytomegalovirus-associated.

Researchers ran the PCR with 60 Vbeta and 13 Jbeta primers. Repertoires were generated with immunoSEQ multiplex PCR, while TCRdb's copy carries only in-frame clones and drops some. Of 35,000 to 45,000 clones in the sample, 63% are singletons; the top ten hold 12%. Sequences were obtained from PBMCs. This rearrangement joins TRBV7-9 to TRBJ1-2; 7 nucleotides agree with TRBD1. This receptor was identified in a man aged 55 to 69 in good health and CMV-seropositive. CDR3 in amino acids: CASSLEGQYGYTF. Here the CDR3 DNA reads TGTGCCAGCAGCTTAGAGGGACAGTATGGCTACACCTTC. Looking up the rest from reference TRBV7-9 and TRBJ1-2 gives the full variable domain: DTGVSQNPRHKITKRGQNVTFRCDPISEHNRLYWYRQTLGQGPEFLTYFQNEAQLEKSRLLSDRFSAERPKGSFSTLEIQRTEQGDSAMYLCASSLEGQYGYTFGSGTRLTVV.